This is a list of T cell receptor beta chains from one sample in a study of T cell responses to AZD1222 COVID-19 vaccine. Profiling relied on immunoSEQ multiplex PCR, and the TCRdb table lists in-frame clones only, not all of them. Among over 90,000 clones listed, around 86% were seen once. This specimen consisted of peripheral blood, obtained on day 0 of AZD1222 vaccination. The receptors derive from an adult in good health. Each CDR3 is given with its conserved first and last residue. A D gene is named only where the DNA matches it firmly. Some rows mark clone size as missing; the rest say once, few, many or name a class of expanded clone.

J gene	clone size	D gene	V gene	CDR3 DNA	CDR3 protein
TRBJ1-1	.	TRBD1	TRBV2	TGTGCCAGCAGTGGACAGGGGGCGGGAACTGAAGCTTTCTTT	CASSGQGAGTEAFF
TRBJ1-5	.	TRBD1	TRBV6-2/TRBV6-3	TGTGCCAGCAGTGGCCGGGACAGGGGGTATAGCAATCAGCCCCAGCATTTT	CASSGRDRGYSNQPQHF
TRBJ1-2	.	TRBD1	TRBV18	TGTGCCAGCTCACGGTCCAGGGGGGAATATAACTATGGCTACACCTTC	CASSRSRGEYNYGYTF
TRBJ1-1	.	.	TRBV2	TGTGCCAGCCACATGGGCGGAGGGGTCACTGAAGCTTTCTTT	CASHMGGGVTEAFF
TRBJ1-3	.	TRBD1	TRBV28	TGTGCCAGCAGACCACAGGGGTACTCTGGAAACACCATATATTTT	CASRPQGYSGNTIYF
TRBJ2-1	.	.	TRBV30	TGTGCCTGGAGTGTACGCGGGCCGGGGACGGGTGAGCAGTTCTTC	CAWSVRGPGTGEQFF
TRBJ2-7	.	.	TRBV5-5	TGTGCCAGCAGCTTGCGAGTGCAGGGGTACGAGCAGTACTTC	CASSLRVQGYEQYF
TRBJ1-1	.	.	TRBV28	TGTGCCAGCAGACTTCTGGGGTACACTGAAGCTTTCTTT	CASRLLGYTEAFF
TRBJ2-3	.	.	TRBV27	TGTGCCAGCAGTTTATCCAGGTACTCAGATACGCAGTATTTT	CASSLSRYSDTQYF
TRBJ1-2	once	.	TRBV28	TGTGCCAGCAGTCCCAACTATGGCTACACCTTC	CASSPNYGYTF
TRBJ2-7	.	.	TRBV7-9	TGTGCCAGCAGCTTATCACAGGGATACGAGCAGTACTTC	CASSLSQGYEQYF
TRBJ2-3	.	TRBD1	TRBV5-1	TGCGCCAGCAGCCTGGGACAGGGGTCAGATACGCAGTATTTT	CASSLGQGSDTQYF
TRBJ1-2	.	.	TRBV5-1	TGCGCCAGCAGCCCGGAGGGCAGCTATGGCTACACCTTC	CASSPEGSYGYTF
TRBJ1-1	.	.	TRBV4-1	TGCGCCAGCAGCCAGAACACTGAAGCTTTCTTT	CASSQNTEAFF
TRBJ1-1	.	.	TRBV6-1	TGTGCCAGCAGTCAAGCGGGGAGTGCTTTCTTT	CASSQAGSAFF
TRBJ1-2	.	.	TRBV5-6	TGTGCCAGCAGCCGGACGGGGATGAGTGGCTACACCTTC	CASSRTGMSGYTF
TRBJ2-1	.	TRBD2	TRBV27	TGTGCCAGCAGTTTGCTAGCGGGTCTCAACAATGAGCAGTTCTTC	CASSLLAGLNNEQFF
TRBJ1-1	few	TRBD1	TRBV6-5	TGTGCCAGCAGTTACCGGGCAGGGGGCGGAACTGAAGCTTTCTTT	CASSYRAGGGTEAFF
TRBJ1-1	.	.	TRBV14	TGTGCCAGCAGCCAAGTGGGGGCTGTCACTGAAGCTTTCTTT	CASSQVGAVTEAFF
TRBJ1-1	.	TRBD1	TRBV13	TGTGCCAGCAGCTCCCAGCTCTTGACAGGGGAAGGCACTGAAGCTTTCTTT	CASSSQLLTGEGTEAFF
TRBJ2-1	.	.	TRBV10-1	TGCGCCAGCAGCAAAGCAGGGGTCTCCTACAATGAGCAGTTCTTC	CASSKAGVSYNEQFF
TRBJ2-4	.	.	TRBV28	TGTGCCAGCAGTCCCAACGGGCTAGCCAAAAACATTCAGTACTTC	CASSPNGLAKNIQYF
TRBJ2-7	.	TRBD2	TRBV15	TGTGCCACCAGCAGGCGGGAGGGCTCCTACGAGCAGTACTTC	CATSRREGSYEQYF
TRBJ2-7	.	.	TRBV15	TGTGCCACCAGCCTCGGATATAAACGGGACGAGCAGTACTTC	CATSLGYKRDEQYF
TRBJ1-1	.	.	TRBV7-2	TGTGCCAGCAGCTTAGGGCCTCGGGCTTTCTTT	CASSLGPRAFF
TRBJ1-4	.	.	TRBV18	TGTGCCAGCTCACCCCCCTCGGAGGGTGGGGAAAAACTGTTTTTT	CASSPPSEGGEKLFF
TRBJ1-5	.	.	TRBV18	TGTGCCAGCTCACCGCGGGGGTTGAGTGGCAATCAGCCCCAGCATTTT	CASSPRGLSGNQPQHF
TRBJ1-4	.	.	TRBV7-4	TGTGCCAGGTGGGGGCGCGGTGAAAAACTGTTTTTT	CARWGRGEKLFF
TRBJ1-3	.	TRBD1	TRBV5-6	TGTGCCAGCAGCGCCACGAGGGGGCGAGGCACCATATATTTT	CASSATRGRGTIYF
TRBJ2-7	.	TRBD1	TRBV2	TGTGCCATCCTCCGGACAGGGGGCTACTCCTACGAGCAGTACTTC	CAILRTGGYSYEQYF
TRBJ2-1	few	.	TRBV3-1/TRBV3-2	TGTGCCAGCAGCCGTGCCGGACAGCCATACAATGAGCAGTTCTTC	CASSRAGQPYNEQFF
TRBJ2-7	.	.	TRBV19	TGTGCCAGTAGTATCCCCACCGCAAACGAGCAGTACTTC	CASSIPTANEQYF
TRBJ1-4	.	TRBD1	TRBV29-1	TGCAGCGTGCGACAGGGTGAAAAACTGTTTTTT	CSVRQGEKLFF
TRBJ1-1	.	TRBD1	TRBV18	TGTGCCAGCTCACCCAGGACAGGGCTGAACACTGAAGCTTTCTTT	CASSPRTGLNTEAFF
TRBJ2-2	.	.	TRBV4-3	TGCGCCAGCAGCCAAGAATCGGGCGGGGAGCTGTTTTTT	CASSQESGGELFF
TRBJ1-5	.	.	TRBV20-1	TGCAGTGCTAGTGAAACCGGGAGGTATCAGCCCCAGCATTTT	CSASETGRYQPQHF
TRBJ2-7	.	.	TRBV29-1	TGCAGCGTTCCCGGCGGGGCAGGGTTCAACGAGCAGTACTTC	CSVPGGAGFNEQYF
TRBJ2-7	.	TRBD2	TRBV10-3	TGTGCCATCAACTCGGACAGGGGACTAGCGGGGGGCCCCTCTTACGAGCAGTACTTC	CAINSDRGLAGGPSYEQYF
TRBJ1-2	once	.	TRBV6-1	TGTGCCAGCAGTGAAGACAGGATCTATGGCTACACCTTC	CASSEDRIYGYTF
TRBJ1-6	.	.	TRBV4-3	TGCGCCAGCAGCCAAGCGGGGCGGGGAAATTCACCCCTCCACTTT	CASSQAGRGNSPLHF
TRBJ1-4	.	.	TRBV6-5	TGTGCCAGCATGCCCTCGGGGAGTGGGGAAAAACTGTTTTTT	CASMPSGSGEKLFF
TRBJ1-5	.	.	TRBV6-5	TGTGCCAGCGTAAGTACAGGCCTCAATCAGCCCCAGCATTTT	CASVSTGLNQPQHF
TRBJ1-5	.	.	TRBV19	TGTGCCAGTCGGGGGGGGAATCAGCCCCAGCATTTT	CASRGGNQPQHF
TRBJ2-1	.	.	TRBV7-2	TGTGCCAGCAGAATCCCCCAGGGTGGCAATGAGCAGTTCTTC	CASRIPQGGNEQFF
TRBJ1-4	.	.	TRBV3-1/TRBV3-2	TGTGCCAGCAGCTTTCGACGGAACAATAATGAAAAACTGTTTTTT	CASSFRRNNNEKLFF
TRBJ2-1	.	TRBD1	TRBV5-5	TGTGCCAGCAGCTTGGCCGCAGGGGGCATTTCGGAGCAGTTCTTC	CASSLAAGGISEQFF
TRBJ1-3	.	.	TRBV6-1	TGTGCCAGCAGTGAAGTCCCGGAGGGCACCATATATTTT	CASSEVPEGTIYF
TRBJ2-5	once	.	TRBV29-1	TGCAGCGTCAGGCAAGAGACCCAGTACTTC	CSVRQETQYF
TRBJ1-3	.	TRBD1	TRBV10-3	TGTGCCATCAGTGCAAGGGGGACAGGGGGCACGTTTGGAAACACCATATATTTT	CAISARGTGGTFGNTIYF
TRBJ1-5	once	.	TRBV9	TGTGCCAGCAGCGTCCGACATTTCCCCCAGCATTTT	CASSVRHFPQHF
TRBJ1-6	once	TRBD1	TRBV7-2	TGTGCCAGCAGCGCCGGACAGGGTTTCCACTTT	CASSAGQGFHF
TRBJ1-6	.	TRBD1	TRBV6-6	TGTGCCAGCAGTCTGGAAAACCCAGGGGGCACCTATAATTCACCCCTCCACTTT	CASSLENPGGTYNSPLHF
TRBJ1-2	.	.	TRBV7-9	TGTGCCAGCAGCTTTCAGTTCTATGGCTACACCTTC	CASSFQFYGYTF
TRBJ2-7	.	.	TRBV5-1	TGCGCCAGCAGCTTGGGCACGGACAGTACCTACGAGCAGTACTTC	CASSLGTDSTYEQYF
TRBJ1-1	.	.	TRBV6-5	TGTGCCAGCAGTATCTCCGGGGGTGAAGCTTTCTTT	CASSISGGEAFF
TRBJ1-4	.	.	TRBV19	TGTGCCAGTAGTTTTGGCGAAAAACTGTTTTTT	CASSFGEKLFF
TRBJ1-1	.	.	TRBV11-2	TGTGCCAGCAGCCCCTACCACTCTACGGACACTGAAGCTTTCTTT	CASSPYHSTDTEAFF
TRBJ2-1	.	TRBD2	TRBV27	TGTGCCAGCAGGGGGACTAGCGGGAGTCATGAGCAGTTCTTC	CASRGTSGSHEQFF
TRBJ2-7	.	.	TRBV28	TGTGCCAGCAGTTTAACGATAGGGGACTCTTATGAGCAGTACTTC	CASSLTIGDSYEQYF